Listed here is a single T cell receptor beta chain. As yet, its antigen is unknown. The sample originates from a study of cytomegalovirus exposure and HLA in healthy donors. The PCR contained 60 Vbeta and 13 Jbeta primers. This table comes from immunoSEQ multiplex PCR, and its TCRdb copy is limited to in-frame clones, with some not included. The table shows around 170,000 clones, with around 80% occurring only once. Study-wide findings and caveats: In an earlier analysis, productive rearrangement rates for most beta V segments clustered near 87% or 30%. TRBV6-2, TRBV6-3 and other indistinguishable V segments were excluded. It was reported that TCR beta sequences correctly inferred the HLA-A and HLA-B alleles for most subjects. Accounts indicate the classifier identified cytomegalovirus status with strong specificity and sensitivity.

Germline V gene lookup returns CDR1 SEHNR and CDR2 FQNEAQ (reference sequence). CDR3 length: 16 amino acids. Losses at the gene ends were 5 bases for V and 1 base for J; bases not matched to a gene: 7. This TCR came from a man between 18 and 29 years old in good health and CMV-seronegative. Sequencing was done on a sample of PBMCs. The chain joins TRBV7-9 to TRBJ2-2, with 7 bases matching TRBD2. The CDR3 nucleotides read TGTGCCAGCAGCCCCGGGCTAGCGGTGAACACCGGGGAGCTGTTTTTT. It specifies CASSPGLAVNTGELFF.